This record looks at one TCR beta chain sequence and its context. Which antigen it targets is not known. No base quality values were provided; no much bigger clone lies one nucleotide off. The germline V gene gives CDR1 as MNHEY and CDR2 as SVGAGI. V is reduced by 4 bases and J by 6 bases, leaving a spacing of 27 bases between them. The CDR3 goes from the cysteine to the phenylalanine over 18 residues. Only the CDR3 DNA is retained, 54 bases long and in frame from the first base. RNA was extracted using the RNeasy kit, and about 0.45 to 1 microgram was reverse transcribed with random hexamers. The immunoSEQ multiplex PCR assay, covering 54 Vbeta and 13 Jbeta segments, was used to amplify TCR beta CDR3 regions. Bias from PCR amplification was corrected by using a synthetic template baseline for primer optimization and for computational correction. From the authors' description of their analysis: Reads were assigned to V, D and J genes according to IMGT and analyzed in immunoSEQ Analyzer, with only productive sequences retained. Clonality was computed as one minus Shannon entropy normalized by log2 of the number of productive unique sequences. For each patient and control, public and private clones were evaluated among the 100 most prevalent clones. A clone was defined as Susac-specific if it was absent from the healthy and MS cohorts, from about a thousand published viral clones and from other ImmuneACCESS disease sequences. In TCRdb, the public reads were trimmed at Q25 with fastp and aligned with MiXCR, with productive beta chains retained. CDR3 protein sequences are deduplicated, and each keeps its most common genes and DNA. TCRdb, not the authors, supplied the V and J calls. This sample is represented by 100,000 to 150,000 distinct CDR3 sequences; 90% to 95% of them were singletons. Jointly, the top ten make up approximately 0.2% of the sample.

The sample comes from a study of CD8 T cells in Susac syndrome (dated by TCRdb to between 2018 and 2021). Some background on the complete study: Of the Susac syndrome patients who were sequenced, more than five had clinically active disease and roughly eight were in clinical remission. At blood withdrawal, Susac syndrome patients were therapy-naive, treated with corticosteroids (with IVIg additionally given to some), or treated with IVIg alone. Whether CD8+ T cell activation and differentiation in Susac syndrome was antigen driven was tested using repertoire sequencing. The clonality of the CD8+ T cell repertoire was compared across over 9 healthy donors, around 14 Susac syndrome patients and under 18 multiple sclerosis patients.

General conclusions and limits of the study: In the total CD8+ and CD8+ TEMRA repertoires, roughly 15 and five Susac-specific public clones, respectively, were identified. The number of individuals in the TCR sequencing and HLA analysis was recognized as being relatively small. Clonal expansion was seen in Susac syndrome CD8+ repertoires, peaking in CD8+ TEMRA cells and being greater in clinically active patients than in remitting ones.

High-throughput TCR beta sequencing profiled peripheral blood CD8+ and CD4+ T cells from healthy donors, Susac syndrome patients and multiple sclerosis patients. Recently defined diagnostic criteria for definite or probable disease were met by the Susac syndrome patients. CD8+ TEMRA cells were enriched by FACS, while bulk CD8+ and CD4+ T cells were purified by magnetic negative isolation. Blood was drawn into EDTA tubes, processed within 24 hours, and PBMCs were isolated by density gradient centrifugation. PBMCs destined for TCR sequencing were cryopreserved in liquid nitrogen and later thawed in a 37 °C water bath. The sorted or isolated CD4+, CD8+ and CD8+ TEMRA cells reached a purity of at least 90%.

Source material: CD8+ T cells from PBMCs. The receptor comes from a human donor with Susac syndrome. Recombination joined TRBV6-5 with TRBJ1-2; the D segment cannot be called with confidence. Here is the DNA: TGTGCCAGCAGTTCCGACCAGACAAGCGTGAACCTTGCCAATGGCTACACCTTC. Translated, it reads CASSSDQTSVNLANGYTF.